The T cell receptor beta chain described here comes from a study of cytomegalovirus exposure and HLA in healthy donors. This clone occurred once. 60 Vbeta and 13 Jbeta primers were used in PCR. Clones were read by immunoSEQ multiplex PCR, and TCRdb kept only the in-frame ones, dropping some. In the table there are 200,000 or so clones, approximately 83% of which are singletons. With 5 bases clipped from V and 8 bases from J, the junction kept 14 bases outside the gene matches. CDR1 and CDR2 from the germline V gene are LNHDA and SQIVND (reference sequence). The CDR3 totals 17 residues. The V and J genes are TRBV19 and TRBJ1-4; 10 bases match TRBD1. Sequenced sample: PBMCs. The sequence came from a boy younger than 10 in good health and CMV-seronegative. The CDR3 DNA sequence: TGTGCCAGTAGTCCGGACAGGGGGAATGGGGAAAGGGAAAAACTGTTTTTT. As protein: CASSPDRGNGEREKLFF.